The TCR beta chain described here comes from a study of T cells after yellow fever vaccination. At the level of the study: Fractions of limited cellularity were prepared by means of SMART-Seq v4 Ultra Low Input. Study-wide results and caveats: Weaker in magnitude, the secondary response showed a faster peak on day 5 versus 15. Booster samples showed a return of most primary-vaccination clones (about 97% CD4, 85% to 90% CD8).

The study made its TCR cDNA through 5'RACE template switching. That step introduced a universal primer site along with UMIs. TCRdb re-called the 5' RACE reads through MiXCR, storing one row per CDR3 protein. The table has hundreds of thousands of distinct CDR3 sequences, 9% to 15% seen once. Germline loops: CDR1 MNHNS, CDR2 SASEGT. V shed 7 bases and J shed 1 base, with 16 bases lying between them. The CDR3 loop spans 15 amino acids. This clonotype appeared a few times. The antigen remains unidentified. This receptor was obtained from a man aged 30-40 years who received the YFV17D yellow fever vaccine. This chain connects TRBV6-1 to TRBJ1-1; no clear D. The sample was PBMCs, taken on the day of the yellow fever booster vaccination. This CDR3 reads CASTLYGRANTEAFF. The CDR3 DNA reads as TGTGCCAGCACCCTTTATGGGAGAGCGAACACTGAAGCTTTCTTT.